This TCR beta chain was captured in a study of cytomegalovirus exposure and HLA in healthy donors. Study-wide results and limits: One variant, a missense change in DCLRE1C, was linked in a later analysis to TCR beta V- and J-gene trimming. An analysis was carried out later, and it reportedly showed fewer N-insertions in an Asian-associated ancestry cluster than the approximately 700-donor mean. An assumption of roughly uniform sequencing depth across donors underlay the presence/absence analyses.

As for this clone: Antigen specificity is unknown.

The CDR3 runs to 15 residues. The junction had 4 bases not matched to a gene; V was cut back by 3 bases and J by 1 base. Germline V gene sequence: CDR1 SGHVS, CDR2 FQNEAQ. Primers included in the PCR were 60 Vbeta and 13 Jbeta primers. Produced via immunoSEQ multiplex PCR; TCRdb's table is partial and in-frame only. The sample yields 95,000 to 150,000 clones, about a sixth seen once. The rearrangement joins TRBV7-8 to TRBJ1-2, with TRBD1 identical over 8 bases. This receptor was taken from a female donor in good health and CMV-seropositive. Sequencing was done on a sample of PBMCs. Here the CDR3 reads CASSLGTGLNYGYTF. The CDR3 coding sequence is TGTGCCAGCAGCTTGGGGACAGGTCTTAACTATGGCTACACCTTC.